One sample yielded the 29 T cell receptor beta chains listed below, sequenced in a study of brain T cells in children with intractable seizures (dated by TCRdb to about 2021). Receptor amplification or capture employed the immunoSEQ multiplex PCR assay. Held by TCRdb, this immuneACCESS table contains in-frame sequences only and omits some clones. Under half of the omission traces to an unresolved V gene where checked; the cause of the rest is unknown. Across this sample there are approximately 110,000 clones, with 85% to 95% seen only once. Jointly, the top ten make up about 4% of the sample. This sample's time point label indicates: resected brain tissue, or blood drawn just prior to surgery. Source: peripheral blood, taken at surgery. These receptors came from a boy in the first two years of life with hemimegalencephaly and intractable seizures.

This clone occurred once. CDR3 sequence reads: CASSLGPTGLGTEAFF. The CDR3 DNA reads as TGCGCCAGCAGCTTGGGGCCGACAGGCTTGGGCACTGAAGCTTTCTTT. The V gene is TRBV5-1, the J gene TRBJ1-1; a weak D match, TRBD1 (6 bases). Germline CDR1 reads SGHRS; CDR2 reads YFSETQ. V dropped 0 bases and J dropped 4 bases, with 16 bases sitting between them. The CDR3 extends over 16 amino acids. Filled out from reference TRBV5-1 and TRBJ1-1, the complete variable domain reads KAGVTQTPRYLIKTRGQQVTLSCSPISGHRSVSWYQQTPGQGLQFLFEYFSETQRNKGNFPGRFSGRQFSNSRSEMNVSTLELGDSALYLCASSLGPTGLGTEAFFGQGTRLTVV.

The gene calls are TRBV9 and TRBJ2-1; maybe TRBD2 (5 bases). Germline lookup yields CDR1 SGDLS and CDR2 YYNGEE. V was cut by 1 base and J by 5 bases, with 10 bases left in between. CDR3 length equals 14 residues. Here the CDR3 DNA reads TGTGCCAGCAGCGTATCCAGCGGACACAATGAGCAGTTCTTC. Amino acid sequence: CASSVSSGHNEQFF.

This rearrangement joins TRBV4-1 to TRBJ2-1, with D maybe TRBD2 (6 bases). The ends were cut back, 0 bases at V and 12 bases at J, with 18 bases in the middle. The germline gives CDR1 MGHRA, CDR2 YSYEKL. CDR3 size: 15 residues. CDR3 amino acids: CASSQEGPHRAGQFF. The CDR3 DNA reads TGCGCCAGCAGCCAAGAAGGGCCCCATCGAGCGGGGCAGTTCTTC.

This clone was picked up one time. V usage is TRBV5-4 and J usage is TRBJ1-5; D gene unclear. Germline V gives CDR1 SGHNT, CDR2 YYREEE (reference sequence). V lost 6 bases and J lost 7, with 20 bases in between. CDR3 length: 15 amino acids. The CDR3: CASIPGGPRMQPQHF. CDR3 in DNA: TGTGCCAGCATCCCGGGTGGTCCGAGGATGCAGCCCCAGCATTTT.

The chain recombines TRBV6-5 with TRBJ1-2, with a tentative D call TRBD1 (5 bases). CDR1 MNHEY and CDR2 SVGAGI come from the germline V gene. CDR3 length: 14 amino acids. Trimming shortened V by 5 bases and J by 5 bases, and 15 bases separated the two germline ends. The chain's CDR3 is CASSPGPDMYGYTF. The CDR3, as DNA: TGTGCCAGCAGTCCGGGGCCCGATATGTATGGCTACACCTTC.

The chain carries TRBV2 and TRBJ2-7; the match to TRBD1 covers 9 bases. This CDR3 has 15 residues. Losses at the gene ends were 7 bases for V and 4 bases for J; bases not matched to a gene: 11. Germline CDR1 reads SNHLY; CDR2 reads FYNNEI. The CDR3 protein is CASNIDRGASYEQYF. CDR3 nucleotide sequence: TGTGCCAGCAACATTGACAGGGGGGCATCTTACGAGCAGTACTTC.

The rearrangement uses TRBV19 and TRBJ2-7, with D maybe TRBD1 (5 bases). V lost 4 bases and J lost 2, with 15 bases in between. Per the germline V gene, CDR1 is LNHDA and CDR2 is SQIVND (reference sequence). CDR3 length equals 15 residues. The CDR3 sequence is CASSRAGNLAYEQYF. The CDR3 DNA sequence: TGTGCCAGTAGTAGGGCAGGGAACCTTGCCTACGAGCAGTACTTC.

CDR3 in amino acids: CASSEGEFYNEQFF. In DNA form, the CDR3 reads TGTGCCAGCAGTGAGGGCGAGTTCTACAATGAGCAGTTCTTC. The chain links TRBV25-1 to TRBJ2-1; D gene ambiguous. Germline CDR1 MGHDK, CDR2 SYGVNS. The CDR3 contains 14 residues. V gave up 3 bases and J gave up 3 bases, with 9 bases separating them.

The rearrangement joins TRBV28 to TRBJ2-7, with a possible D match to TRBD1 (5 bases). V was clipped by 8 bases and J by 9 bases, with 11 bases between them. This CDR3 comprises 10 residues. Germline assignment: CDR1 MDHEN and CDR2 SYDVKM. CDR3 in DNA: TGTGCCAGCGGGGCCCGTTGGCAGTACTTC. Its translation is CASGARWQYF.

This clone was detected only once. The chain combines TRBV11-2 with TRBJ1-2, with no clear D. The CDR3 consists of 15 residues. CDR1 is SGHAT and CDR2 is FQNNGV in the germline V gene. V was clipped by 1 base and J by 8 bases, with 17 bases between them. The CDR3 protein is CASSLAPGLLRGYTF. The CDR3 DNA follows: TGTGCCAGCAGCTTAGCGCCAGGCCTCCTCAGGGGCTACACCTTC.

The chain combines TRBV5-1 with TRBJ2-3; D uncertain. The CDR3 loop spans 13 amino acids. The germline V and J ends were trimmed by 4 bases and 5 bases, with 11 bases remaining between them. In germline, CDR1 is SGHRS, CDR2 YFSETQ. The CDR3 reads CASSPITQDTQYF. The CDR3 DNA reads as TGCGCCAGCAGCCCCATCACCCAAGATACGCAGTATTTT. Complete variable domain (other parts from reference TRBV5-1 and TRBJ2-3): KAGVTQTPRYLIKTRGQQVTLSCSPISGHRSVSWYQQTPGQGLQFLFEYFSETQRNKGNFPGRFSGRQFSNSRSEMNVSTLELGDSALYLCASSPITQDTQYFGPGTRLTVL.

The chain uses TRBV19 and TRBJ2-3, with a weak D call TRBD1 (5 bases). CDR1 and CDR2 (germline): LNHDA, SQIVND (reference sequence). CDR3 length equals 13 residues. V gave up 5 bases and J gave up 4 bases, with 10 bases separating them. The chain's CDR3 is CASSQGRPDTQYF. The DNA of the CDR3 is TGTGCCAGTAGTCAGGGTAGACCAGATACGCAGTATTTT.

CDR3 coding DNA: TGTGCCAGTCGGGCTAGCGCCTCCTACGAGCAGTACTTC. Its protein product is CASRASASYEQYF. The V gene is TRBV28, the J gene TRBJ2-7; D might be TRBD2 (6 bases). V shed 9 bases and J shed 0 bases, with 12 bases lying between them. The CDR3 consists of 13 residues. Germline CDR1 is MDHEN and CDR2 is SYDVKM.

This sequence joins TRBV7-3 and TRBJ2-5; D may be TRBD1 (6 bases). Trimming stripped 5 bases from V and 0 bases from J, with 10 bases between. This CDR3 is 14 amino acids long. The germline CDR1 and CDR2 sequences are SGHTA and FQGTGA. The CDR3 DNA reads TGTGCCAGCAGCAAAACAGGGTACCAAGAGACCCAGTACTTC. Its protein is CASSKTGYQETQYF. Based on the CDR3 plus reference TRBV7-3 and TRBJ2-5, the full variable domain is GAGVSQTPSNKVTEKGKYVELRCDPISGHTALYWYRQSLGQGPEFLIYFQGTGAADDSGLPNDRFFAVRPEGSVSTLKIQRTERGDSAVYLCASSKTGYQETQYFGPGTRLLVL.

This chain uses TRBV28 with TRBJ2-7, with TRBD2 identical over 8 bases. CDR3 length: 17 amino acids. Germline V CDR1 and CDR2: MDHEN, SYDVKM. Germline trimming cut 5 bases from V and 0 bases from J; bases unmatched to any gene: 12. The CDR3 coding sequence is TGTGCCAGCAGTCCCGCGAGTACTAGCGGTAGCTCCTACGAGCAGTACTTC. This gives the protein CASSPASTSGSSYEQYF.

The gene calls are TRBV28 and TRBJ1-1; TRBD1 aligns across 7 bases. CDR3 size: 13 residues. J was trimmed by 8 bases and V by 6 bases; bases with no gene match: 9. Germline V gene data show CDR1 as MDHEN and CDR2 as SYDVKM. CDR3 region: CASRRGQLLEAFF. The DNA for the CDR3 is TGTGCCAGCAGACGGGGACAGTTATTAGAAGCTTTCTTT.

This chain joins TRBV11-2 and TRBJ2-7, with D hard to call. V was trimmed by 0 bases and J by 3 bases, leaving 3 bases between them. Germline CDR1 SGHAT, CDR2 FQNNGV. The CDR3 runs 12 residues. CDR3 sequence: CASSLDNYEQYF. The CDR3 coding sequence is TGTGCCAGCAGCTTAGACAACTACGAGCAGTACTTC.

CDR3 sequence reads: CASSVAGQGVYEQYF. The CDR3, as DNA: TGTGCCAGCAGCGTAGCAGGACAGGGGGTCTACGAGCAGTACTTC. The rearrangement links TRBV9 to TRBJ2-7; 10 bases agree with TRBD1. J gave up 3 bases and V 0 bases, and 3 bases lay outside the gene matches. CDR1 and CDR2 (germline): SGDLS, YYNGEE. The CDR3 runs to 15 residues.

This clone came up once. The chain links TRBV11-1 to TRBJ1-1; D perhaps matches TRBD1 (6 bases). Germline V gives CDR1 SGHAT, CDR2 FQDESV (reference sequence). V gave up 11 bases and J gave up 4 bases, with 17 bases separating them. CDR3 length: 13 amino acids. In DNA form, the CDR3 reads TGTGCCGCTCGAGGGGGGCAAGGCACTGAAGCTTTCTTT. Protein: CAARGGQGTEAFF.

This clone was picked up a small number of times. This chain's CDR3 is CASSLGLAGTDTQYF. CDR3 bases: TGCGCCAGCAGCTTGGGACTAGCGGGCACAGATACGCAGTATTTT. The rearrangement uses TRBV5-1 and TRBJ2-3; 9 bases match TRBD2. Germline-derived CDR1 and CDR2 are SGHRS and YFSETQ. CDR3 length: 15 residues. V shed 0 bases, J shed 1 base, and the junction held 0 bases outside the gene matches.

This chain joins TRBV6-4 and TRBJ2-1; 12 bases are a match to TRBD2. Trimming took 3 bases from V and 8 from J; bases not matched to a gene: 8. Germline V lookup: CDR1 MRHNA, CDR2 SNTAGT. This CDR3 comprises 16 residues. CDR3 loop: CASSELAGGGDDEQFF. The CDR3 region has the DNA TGTGCCAGCAGTGAACTAGCGGGAGGAGGAGACGATGAGCAGTTCTTC.

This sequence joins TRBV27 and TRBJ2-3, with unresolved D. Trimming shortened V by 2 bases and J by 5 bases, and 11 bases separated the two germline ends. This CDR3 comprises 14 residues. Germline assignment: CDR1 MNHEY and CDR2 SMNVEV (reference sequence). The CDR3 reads CASSLRPWGDTQYF. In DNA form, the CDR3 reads TGTGCCAGCAGTTTAAGGCCTTGGGGAGATACGCAGTATTTT.

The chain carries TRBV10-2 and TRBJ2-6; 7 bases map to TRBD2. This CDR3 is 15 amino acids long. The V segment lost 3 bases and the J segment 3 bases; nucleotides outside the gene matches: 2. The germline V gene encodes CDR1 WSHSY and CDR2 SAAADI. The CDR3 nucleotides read TGCGCCAGCAGTGAAGCGGGATTTGGGGCCAACGTCCTGACTTTC. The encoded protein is CASSEAGFGANVLTF.

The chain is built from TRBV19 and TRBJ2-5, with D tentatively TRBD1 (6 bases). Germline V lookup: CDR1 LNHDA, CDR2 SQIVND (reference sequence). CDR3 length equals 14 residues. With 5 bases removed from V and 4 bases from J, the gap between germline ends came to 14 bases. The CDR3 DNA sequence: TGTGCCAGTAGTCCGACAGGAGGAGGAGAGACCCAGTACTTC. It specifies CASSPTGGGETQYF.

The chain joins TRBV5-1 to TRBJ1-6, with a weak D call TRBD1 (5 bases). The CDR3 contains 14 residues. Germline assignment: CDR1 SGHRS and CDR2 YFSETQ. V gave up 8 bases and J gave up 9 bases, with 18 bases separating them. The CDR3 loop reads CASTSGQGGSPLHF. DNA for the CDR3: TGCGCCAGTACCTCTGGCCAGGGAGGTTCACCCCTCCACTTT.

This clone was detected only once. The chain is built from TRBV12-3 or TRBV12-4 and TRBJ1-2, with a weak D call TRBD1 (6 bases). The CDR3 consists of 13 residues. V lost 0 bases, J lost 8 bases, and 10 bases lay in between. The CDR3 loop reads CASSLAHREGYTF. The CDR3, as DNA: TGTGCCAGCAGTTTAGCCCACAGGGAAGGCTACACCTTC.

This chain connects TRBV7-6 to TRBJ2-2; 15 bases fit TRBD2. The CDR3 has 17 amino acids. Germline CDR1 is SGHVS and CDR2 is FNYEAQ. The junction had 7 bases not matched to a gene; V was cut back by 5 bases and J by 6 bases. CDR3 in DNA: TGTGCCAGCAGCCGGGGACTAGCGGGAGGAGGACCCGGGGAGCTGTTTTTT. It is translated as CASSRGLAGGGPGELFF.

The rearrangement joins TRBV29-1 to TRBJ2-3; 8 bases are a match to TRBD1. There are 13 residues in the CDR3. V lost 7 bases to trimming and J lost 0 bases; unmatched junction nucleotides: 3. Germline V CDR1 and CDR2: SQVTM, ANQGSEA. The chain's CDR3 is CSATGVSTDTQYF. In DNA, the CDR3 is TGCAGCGCGACAGGGGTGAGCACAGATACGCAGTATTTT.

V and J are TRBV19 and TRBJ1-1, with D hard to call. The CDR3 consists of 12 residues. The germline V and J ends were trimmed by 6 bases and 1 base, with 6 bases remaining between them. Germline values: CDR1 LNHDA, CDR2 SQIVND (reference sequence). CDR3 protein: CASRRGNTEAFF. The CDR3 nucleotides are TGTGCCAGTAGGCGGGGGAACACTGAAGCTTTCTTT.